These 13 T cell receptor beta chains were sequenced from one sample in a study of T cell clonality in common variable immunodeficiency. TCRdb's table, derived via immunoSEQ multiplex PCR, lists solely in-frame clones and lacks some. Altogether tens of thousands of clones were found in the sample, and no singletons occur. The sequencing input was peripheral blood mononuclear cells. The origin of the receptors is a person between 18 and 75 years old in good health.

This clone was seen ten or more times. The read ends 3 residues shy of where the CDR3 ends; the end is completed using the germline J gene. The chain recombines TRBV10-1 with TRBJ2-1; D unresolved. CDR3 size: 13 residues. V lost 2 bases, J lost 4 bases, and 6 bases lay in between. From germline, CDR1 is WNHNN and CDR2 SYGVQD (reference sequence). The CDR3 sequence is CASSEPQYNEQFF. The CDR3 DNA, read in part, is TGCGCCAGCAGTGAGCCCCAATACAATGAG.

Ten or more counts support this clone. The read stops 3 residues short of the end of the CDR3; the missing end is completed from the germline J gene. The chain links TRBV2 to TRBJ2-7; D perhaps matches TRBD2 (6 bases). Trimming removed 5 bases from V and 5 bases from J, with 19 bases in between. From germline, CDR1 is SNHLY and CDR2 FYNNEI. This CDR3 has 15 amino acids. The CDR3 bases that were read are TGTGCCAGCAGTTCCCCCAAACACGGGGGTCACGAG. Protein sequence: CASSSPKHGGHE. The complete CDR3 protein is CASSSPKHGGHEQYF.

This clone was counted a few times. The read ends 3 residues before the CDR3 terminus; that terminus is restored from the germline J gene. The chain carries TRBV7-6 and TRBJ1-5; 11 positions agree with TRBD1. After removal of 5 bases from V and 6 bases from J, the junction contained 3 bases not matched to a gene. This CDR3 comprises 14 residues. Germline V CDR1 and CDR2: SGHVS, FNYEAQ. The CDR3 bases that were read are TGTGCCAGCAGCAAGGGACAGGGGGGTCAGCCC. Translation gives CASSKGQGGQP. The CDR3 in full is CASSKGQGGQPQHF.

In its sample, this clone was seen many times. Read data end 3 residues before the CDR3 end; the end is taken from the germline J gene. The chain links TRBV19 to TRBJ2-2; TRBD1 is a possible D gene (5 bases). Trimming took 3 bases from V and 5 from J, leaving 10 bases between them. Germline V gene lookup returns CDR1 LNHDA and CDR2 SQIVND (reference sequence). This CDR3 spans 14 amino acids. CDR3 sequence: CASSMGRATGELFF. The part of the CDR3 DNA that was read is TGTGCCAGTAGTATGGGCAGGGCAACCGGGGAG.

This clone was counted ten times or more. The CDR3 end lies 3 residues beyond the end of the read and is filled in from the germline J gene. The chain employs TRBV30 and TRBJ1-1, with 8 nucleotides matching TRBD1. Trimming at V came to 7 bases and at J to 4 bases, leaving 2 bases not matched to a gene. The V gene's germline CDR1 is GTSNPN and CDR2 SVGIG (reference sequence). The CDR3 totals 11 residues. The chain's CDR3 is CASTGVTEAFF. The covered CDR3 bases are TGTGCCTCGACAGGGGTCACTGAA. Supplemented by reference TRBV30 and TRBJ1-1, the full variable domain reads SQTIHQWPATLVQPVGSPLSLECTVEGTSNPNLYWYRQAAGRGLQLLFYSVGIGQISSEVPQNLSASRPQDRQFILSSKKLLLSDSGFYLCASTGVTEAFFGQGTRLTVV.

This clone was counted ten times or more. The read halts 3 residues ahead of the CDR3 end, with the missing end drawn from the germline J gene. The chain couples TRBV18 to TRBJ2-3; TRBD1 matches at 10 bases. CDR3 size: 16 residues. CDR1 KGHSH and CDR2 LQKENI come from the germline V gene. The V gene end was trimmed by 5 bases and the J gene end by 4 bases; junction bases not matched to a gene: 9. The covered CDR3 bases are TGTGCCAGCTCAAACCCTGACAGGGGGCGGCCAGATACG. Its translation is CASSNPDRGRPDT. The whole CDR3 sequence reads CASSNPDRGRPDTQYF.

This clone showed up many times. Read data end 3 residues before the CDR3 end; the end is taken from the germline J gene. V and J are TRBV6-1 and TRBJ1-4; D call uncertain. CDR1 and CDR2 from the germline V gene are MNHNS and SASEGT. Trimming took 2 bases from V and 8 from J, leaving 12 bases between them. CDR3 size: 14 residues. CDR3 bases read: TGTGCCAGCAGTGAATCGAGGGTAGGAGAAAAA. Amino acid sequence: CASSESRVGEK. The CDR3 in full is CASSESRVGEKLFF.

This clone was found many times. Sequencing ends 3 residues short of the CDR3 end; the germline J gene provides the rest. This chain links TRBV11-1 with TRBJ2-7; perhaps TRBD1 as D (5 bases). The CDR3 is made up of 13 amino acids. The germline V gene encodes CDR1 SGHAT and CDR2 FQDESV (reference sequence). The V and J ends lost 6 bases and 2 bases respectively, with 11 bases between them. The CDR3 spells CASSLDNTYEQYF. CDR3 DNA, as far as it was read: TGTGCCAGCAGTCTGGACAACACCTACGAG.

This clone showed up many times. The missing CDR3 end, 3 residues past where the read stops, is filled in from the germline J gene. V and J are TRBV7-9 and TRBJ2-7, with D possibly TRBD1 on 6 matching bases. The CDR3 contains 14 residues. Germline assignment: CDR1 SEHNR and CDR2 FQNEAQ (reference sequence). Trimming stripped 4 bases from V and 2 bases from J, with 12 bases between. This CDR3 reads CASSSTGAAYEQYF. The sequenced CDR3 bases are TGTGCCAGCAGCTCGACAGGAGCCGCCTACGAG.

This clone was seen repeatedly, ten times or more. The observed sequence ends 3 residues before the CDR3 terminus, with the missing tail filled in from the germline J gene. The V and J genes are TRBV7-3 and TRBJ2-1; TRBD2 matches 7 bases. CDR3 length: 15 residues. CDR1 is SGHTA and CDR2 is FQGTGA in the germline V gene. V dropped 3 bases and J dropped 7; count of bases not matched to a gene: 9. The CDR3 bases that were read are TGTGCCAGCAGCTTGGGGTGGGGCGGGGGAAATGAG. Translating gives CASSLGWGGGNE. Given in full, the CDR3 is CASSLGWGGGNEQFF.

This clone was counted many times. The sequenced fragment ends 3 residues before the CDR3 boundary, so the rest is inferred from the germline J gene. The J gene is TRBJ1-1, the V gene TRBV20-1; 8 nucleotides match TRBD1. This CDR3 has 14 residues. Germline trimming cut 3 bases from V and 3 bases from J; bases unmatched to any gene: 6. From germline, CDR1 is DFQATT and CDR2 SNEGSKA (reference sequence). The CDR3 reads CSASMDRADTEAFF. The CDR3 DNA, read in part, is TGCAGTGCTAGCATGGACAGGGCGGACACTGAA.

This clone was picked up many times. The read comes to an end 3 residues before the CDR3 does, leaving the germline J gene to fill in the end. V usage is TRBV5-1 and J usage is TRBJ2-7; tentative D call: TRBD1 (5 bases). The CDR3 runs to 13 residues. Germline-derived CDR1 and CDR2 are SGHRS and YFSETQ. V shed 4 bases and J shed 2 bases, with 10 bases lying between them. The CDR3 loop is CASSLRQPYEQYF. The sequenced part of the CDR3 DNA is TGCGCCAGCAGCCTCAGACAGCCCTACGAG.

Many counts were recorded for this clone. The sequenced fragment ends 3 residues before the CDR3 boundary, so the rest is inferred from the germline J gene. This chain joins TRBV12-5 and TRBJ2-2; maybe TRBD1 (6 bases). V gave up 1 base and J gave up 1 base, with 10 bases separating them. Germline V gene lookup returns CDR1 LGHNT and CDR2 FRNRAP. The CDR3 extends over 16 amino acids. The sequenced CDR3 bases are TGTGCTAGTGGTTTGGCGAAGACAGGGAACACCGGGGAG. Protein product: CASGLAKTGNTGE. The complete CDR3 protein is CASGLAKTGNTGELFF.